This T cell receptor beta chain emerged from a study of T cell responses to AZD1222 COVID-19 vaccine. Study context: Pooling was applied to second doses at about 4 or about 12 weeks.

About this clone itself: The target antigen is unknown.

The V gene's germline CDR1 is SGHAT and CDR2 FQNNGV. V trimming: 6 bases; J trimming: 5 bases; junction bases outside the gene matches: 7. This CDR3 region has 13 residues. Study-wide points: Females made up more of the donors, who were largely white British, and clonal diversity may have come out too low. The number of AZD1222 recipients seropositive at baseline was only five to seven.

Here immunoSEQ multiplex PCR was the method, and the copy in TCRdb shows in-frame clones only, minus some. The table records more than 95,000 clones, about 89% of them present only once. The sample in question was peripheral blood, obtained on day 0 of AZD1222 vaccination. The clonotype was recovered from an adult in good health. The J gene is TRBJ2-7, the V gene TRBV11-2; TRBD2 agrees at 7 bases. CDR3 in amino acids: CASRQLGRNEQYF. The CDR3 coding sequence is TGTGCCAGCAGACAACTCGGGAGGAACGAGCAGTACTTC.